Given below is one T cell receptor (beta chain) in context. Antigen unknown. Presence of unique molecular identifiers characterized the TCR beta cDNA libraries. Roughly 450,000 cDNA molecules came from 1 to 10 million T cells. TCRdb re-analysed the PCR reads in MiXCR, keeping a single row per CDR3 protein. Here the sample spans 700,000 to 800,000 distinct CDR3 sequences, roughly 30% being singletons. CDR1 LGHDT and CDR2 YNNKEL come from the germline V gene (reference sequence). V dropped 7 bases and J dropped 2 bases, with 16 bases sitting between them. The CDR3 has 15 amino acids. The data derive from a study of post-analysis software for immune sequencing data. In the study overall: Relapsing-remitting, secondary progressive and progressive-relapsing forms made up the multiple sclerosis disease courses. Notes on the study in general: Five TRBV segments, including TRBV5-6, TRBV5-1 and TRBV20-1, were more frequent in patients than controls. A significant reduction in normalized Chao1 diversity was observed in multiple sclerosis patients versus controls. Those samples that were prepared in the same batch co-clustered strongly by F measure.

The sample comprised blood. The sequence came from a girl aged 5-17 years with multiple sclerosis. The V call is TRBV3-1, the J call TRBJ2-3; D uncertain. The CDR3 protein is CASTSRPTLTDTQYF. The DNA for the CDR3 is TGTGCCAGCACCTCTCGGCCAACCCTCACAGATACGCAGTATTTT.